These T cell receptor beta chains were read from a single sample in a study of CD8 T cells in ankylosing spondylitis. From the 5' RACE reads, TCRdb called clonotypes with MiXCR, one entry per CDR3 protein. The sample carries 35,000 to 40,000 distinct CDR3 sequences, more than 15% recorded once. Sequenced material: blood. All receptors come from a male donor with ankylosing spondylitis or in good health (not recorded which). The CDR3 runs from the conserved cysteine through the conserved F or W. D genes are given only for firm matches. Size tells how often a clone was seen (once, few, many) or the class of an expanded clone, and some rows leave it out.

clone_size	d_call	j_call	v_call	cdr3_nt	cdr3_aa
few	.	TRBJ1-1	TRBV29-1	TGCAGCGTTTATGGGGGATGGAACACTGAAGCTTTCTTT	CSVYGGWNTEAFF
few	TRBD2	TRBJ2-3	TRBV9	TGTGCCAGCAGCGCCTTTAGCGGGACGTCAGATACGCAGTATTTT	CASSAFSGTSDTQYF
.	.	TRBJ1-1	TRBV12-3/TRBV12-4	TGTGCCAGCAGTGGGGGGGTCTTAGGGTGGCCTGAAGCTTTCTTT	CASSGGVLGWPEAFF
few	.	TRBJ1-1	TRBV29-1	TGCAGCGTTGGGACGGCCGAAGCTTTCTTT	CSVGTAEAFF
.	.	TRBJ2-2	TRBV12-3/TRBV12-4	TGTGCCAGCACCGGCGGGACTTTCGGGGAGCTGTTTTTT	CASTGGTFGELFF
few	TRBD2	TRBJ2-1	TRBV3-1	TGTGCCAGCAGCCCCGTTGGGGGGGGCTACAATGAGCAGTTCTTC	CASSPVGGGYNEQFF
.	TRBD1	TRBJ2-2	TRBV6-6	TGTGCCAGCAGTTACCGGACAGGGGCGAACACCGGGGAGCTGTTTTTT	CASSYRTGANTGELFF
.	.	TRBJ2-6	TRBV7-6	TGTGCCAGCAGCGTTAACAGAGGGGCCAACGTCCTGACTTTC	CASSVNRGANVLTF
.	.	TRBJ1-5	TRBV20-1	TGCAGTGCTGGGGGGATGGCTCAGCCCCAGCATTTT	CSAGGMAQPQHF
.	TRBD1	TRBJ1-1	TRBV20-1	TGCAGTGCTGGATACGACAGGGACACTGAAGCTTTCTTT	CSAGYDRDTEAFF
.	TRBD2	TRBJ2-1	TRBV10-3	TGTGCCATCAGCGCCGGGACTAACGACAATGAGCAGTTCTTC	CAISAGTNDNEQFF
many	.	TRBJ2-7	TRBV7-2	TGTGCCAGCAGCTTAGGCCGGGGTACCTACGAGCAGTACTTC	CASSLGRGTYEQYF
.	TRBD2	TRBJ2-1	TRBV2	TGTGCCAGCAGTGAAGGGGGGCTAGCGGGTGAGCAGTTCTTC	CASSEGGLAGEQFF
few	.	TRBJ2-5	TRBV10-3	TGTGCCATCAGTGAGGTAATAGGGGAGACCCAGTACTTC	CAISEVIGETQYF
few	.	TRBJ2-3	TRBV29-1	TGCAGCGCCGGCGGCCTAGCAAGCACAGATACGCAGTATTTT	CSAGGLASTDTQYF
.	.	TRBJ2-2	TRBV7-3	TGTGCCAGCAGCCAGACAGCGAACACCGGGGAGCTGTTTTTT	CASSQTANTGELFF
.	.	TRBJ2-2	TRBV7-2	TGTGCCAGCAGCTTAGTTCCTAGCCTGAACACCGGGGAGCTGTTTTTT	CASSLVPSLNTGELFF
.	TRBD2	TRBJ2-2	TRBV28	TGTGCCACCACTATTTGGGAGGGCACCGGGGAGCTGTTTTTT	CATTIWEGTGELFF
.	TRBD2	TRBJ2-3	TRBV10-3	TGTGCCATCAAAGGGACTAACACAGATACGCAGTATTTT	CAIKGTNTDTQYF
.	TRBD1	TRBJ2-2	TRBV6-5	TGTGCCAGCAGCATCGACAGGGTCCTCACCGGGGAGCTGTTTTTT	CASSIDRVLTGELFF
.	TRBD1	TRBJ2-2	TRBV10-3	TGTGCCATCAGCCGGGACAGGGTAGCAGGCGGGGAGCTGTTTTTT	CAISRDRVAGGELFF
few	.	TRBJ2-3	TRBV20-1	TGCAGTGCAAAATCGCCAGATACGCAGTATTTT	CSAKSPDTQYF
.	.	TRBJ2-3	TRBV27	TGTGCCAGCAGTTTAGGTGGGGGGTTCCCCACAGATACGCAGTATTTT	CASSLGGGFPTDTQYF
.	.	TRBJ2-1	TRBV10-2	TGCGCCAGCAGTGGGACGGTCTCCTACAATGAGCAGTTCTTC	CASSGTVSYNEQFF
few	TRBD2	TRBJ2-1	TRBV12-3/TRBV12-4	TGTGCCAGCAGTTTAGCGCGGGGGGAGCAGTTCTTC	CASSLARGEQFF
few	.	TRBJ1-1	TRBV29-1	TGCAGCGTTGCCGAGACTGAAGCTTTCTTT	CSVAETEAFF
few	.	TRBJ1-1	TRBV20-1	TGCAGTGCTAGATCCCCGGCAGCGAACACTGAAGCTTTCTTT	CSARSPAANTEAFF
few	TRBD1	TRBJ2-1	TRBV27	TGTGCCAGCAGTGAACAGGGGGATTACAATGAGCAGTTCTTC	CASSEQGDYNEQFF
.	TRBD1	TRBJ1-4	TRBV4-3	TGCGCCAGCAGCCAAGATCTGTCAGGGGGGAATGAAAAACTGTTTTTT	CASSQDLSGGNEKLFF
few	.	TRBJ1-4	TRBV30	TGTGCCTGGAGTGTACTGGGGACTAATGAAAAACTGTTTTTT	CAWSVLGTNEKLFF
.	.	TRBJ2-2	TRBV28	TGTGCCTCACATAGAGAGGGCCTAAGGACCGGGGAGCTGTTTTTT	CASHREGLRTGELFF
few	.	TRBJ2-2	TRBV12-3/TRBV12-4	TGTGCCAGCAGTTTCGGCGGGGACAGGGAGCTGTTTTTT	CASSFGGDRELFF
few	.	TRBJ1-1	TRBV5-1	TGCGCCAGCAGCTTCCGCCAGGGTATTGAAGCTTTCTTT	CASSFRQGIEAFF
.	TRBD1	TRBJ2-3	TRBV29-1	TGCAGCGTTGAACCCAGACAGGGAGGCACAGATACGCAGTATTTT	CSVEPRQGGTDTQYF
few	TRBD2	TRBJ2-3	TRBV6-2/TRBV6-3	TGTGCCAGCAGTTACGGACTAGCGGGATTCACAGATACGCAGTATTTT	CASSYGLAGFTDTQYF
few	.	TRBJ2-1	TRBV29-1	TGCAGCGTTGCGGAAAGGGGGATTTCCTACAATGAGCAGTTCTTC	CSVAERGISYNEQFF
few	.	TRBJ1-1	TRBV12-3/TRBV12-4	TGTGCCAGCAGTTACTTCAGAGTCTTTAGCACTGAAGCTTTCTTT	CASSYFRVFSTEAFF
.	TRBD1	TRBJ2-3	TRBV29-1	TGCAGCGTTGAAGCCCGGGACAGGGCCGAAGATACGCAGTATTTT	CSVEARDRAEDTQYF
.	TRBD2	TRBJ2-3	TRBV11-2	TGTGCCAGCAGCTTCGGCGGGAGTATTGCAGATACGCAGTATTTT	CASSFGGSIADTQYF
few	.	TRBJ2-3	TRBV28	TGTGCCAGCAGTCCGGCGGCTCTCACAGATACGCAGTATTTT	CASSPAALTDTQYF
.	TRBD2	TRBJ2-3	TRBV29-1	TGCAGCGTTGTCGTTAGCGGGAAGGATACGCAGTATTTT	CSVVVSGKDTQYF
few	.	TRBJ2-4	TRBV3-1	TGTGCCAGCAGCCAAGATGTGGGAGAGGAAAACATTCAGTACTTC	CASSQDVGEENIQYF
few	.	TRBJ1-1	TRBV27	TGTGCCAGCAGTTCTACCGGGACAAACACTGAAGCTTTCTTT	CASSSTGTNTEAFF
.	TRBD1	TRBJ2-5	TRBV5-1	TGCGCCAGCAGCCGACAGGGCGGGGAGACCCAGTACTTC	CASSRQGGETQYF
few	.	TRBJ2-1	TRBV27	TGTGCCAGCAGAACCCTTGAAGGCCTCTCCTACAATGAGCAGTTCTTC	CASRTLEGLSYNEQFF
.	TRBD1	TRBJ2-3	TRBV7-2	TGTGCCAGCAGCTTATTCCCTAGGGGGCCAGATACGCAGTATTTT	CASSLFPRGPDTQYF